This TCR beta chain appears in the sequencing data of a study of T cell changes during pregnancy in multiple sclerosis. Here immunoSEQ multiplex PCR was the method, and the copy in TCRdb shows in-frame clones only, minus some. Of about 40,000 clones in the sample, about 87% were seen once. V was cut by 3 bases and J by 8 bases, with 10 bases left in between. CDR3 size: 13 residues. Germline CDR1 reads MNHEY; CDR2 reads SMNVEV (reference sequence). This specimen was peripheral blood, taken in the first trimester of pregnancy. The rearrangement links TRBV27 to TRBJ2-2, with a possible D match to TRBD2 (6 bases). The origin of this receptor is a female donor in good health, enrolled as a control in a pregnancy study. CDR3 amino acids: CASSFVSGGELFF. CDR3 nucleotides: TGTGCCAGCAGTTTCGTTAGCGGAGGGGAGCTGTTTTTT.